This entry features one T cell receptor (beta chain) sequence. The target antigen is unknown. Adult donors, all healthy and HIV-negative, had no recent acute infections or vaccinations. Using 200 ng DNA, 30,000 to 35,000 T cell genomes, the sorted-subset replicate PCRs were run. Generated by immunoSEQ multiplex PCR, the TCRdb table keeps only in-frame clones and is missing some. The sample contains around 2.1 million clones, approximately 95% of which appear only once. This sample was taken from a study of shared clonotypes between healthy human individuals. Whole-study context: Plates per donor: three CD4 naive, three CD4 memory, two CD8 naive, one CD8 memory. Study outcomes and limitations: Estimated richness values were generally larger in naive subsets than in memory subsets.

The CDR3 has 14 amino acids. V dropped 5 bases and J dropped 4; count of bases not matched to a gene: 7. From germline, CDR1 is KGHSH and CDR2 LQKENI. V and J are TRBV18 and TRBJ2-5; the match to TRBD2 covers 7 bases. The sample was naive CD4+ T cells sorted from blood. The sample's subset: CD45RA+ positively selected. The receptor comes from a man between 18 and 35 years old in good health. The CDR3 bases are TGTGCCAGCTCAACTGGACTAGGGGTAGAGACCCAGTACTTC. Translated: CASSTGLGVETQYF.